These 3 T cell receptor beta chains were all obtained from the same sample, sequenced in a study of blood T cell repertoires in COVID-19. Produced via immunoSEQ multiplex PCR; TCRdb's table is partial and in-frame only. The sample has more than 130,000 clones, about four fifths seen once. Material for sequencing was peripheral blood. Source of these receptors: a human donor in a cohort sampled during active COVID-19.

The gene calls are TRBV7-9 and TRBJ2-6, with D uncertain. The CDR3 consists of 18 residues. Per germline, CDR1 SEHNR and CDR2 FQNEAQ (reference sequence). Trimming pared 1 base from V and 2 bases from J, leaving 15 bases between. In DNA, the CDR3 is TGTGCCAGCAGCTTAGGGAGTGGTGAGATTCCTGGGGCCAACGTCCTGACTTTC. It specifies CASSLGSGEIPGANVLTF.

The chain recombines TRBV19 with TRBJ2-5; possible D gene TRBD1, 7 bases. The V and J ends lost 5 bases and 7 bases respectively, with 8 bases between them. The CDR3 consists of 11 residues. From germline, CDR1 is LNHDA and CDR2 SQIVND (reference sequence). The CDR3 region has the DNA TGTGCCAGTAGTCAGGGGGGGACCCAGTACTTC. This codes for CASSQGGTQYF.

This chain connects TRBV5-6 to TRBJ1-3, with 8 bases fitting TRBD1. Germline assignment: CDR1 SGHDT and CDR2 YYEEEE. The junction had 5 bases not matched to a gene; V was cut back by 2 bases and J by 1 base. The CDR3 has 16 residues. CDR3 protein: CASSFRQGISGNTIYF. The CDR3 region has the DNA TGTGCCAGCAGCTTCCGACAGGGGATTTCTGGAAACACCATATATTTT.